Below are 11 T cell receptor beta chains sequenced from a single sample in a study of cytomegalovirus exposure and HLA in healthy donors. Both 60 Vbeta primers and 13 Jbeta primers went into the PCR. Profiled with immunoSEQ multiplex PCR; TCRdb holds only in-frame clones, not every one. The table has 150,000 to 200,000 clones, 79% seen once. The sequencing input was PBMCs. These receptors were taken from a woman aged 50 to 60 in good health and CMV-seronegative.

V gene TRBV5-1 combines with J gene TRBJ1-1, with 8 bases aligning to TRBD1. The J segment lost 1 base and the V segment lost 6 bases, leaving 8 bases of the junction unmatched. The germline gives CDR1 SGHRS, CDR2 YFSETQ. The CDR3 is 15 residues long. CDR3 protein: CASNLRTGRNTEAFF. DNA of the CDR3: TGCGCCAGCAACCTCCGGACAGGGAGGAACACTGAAGCTTTCTTT.

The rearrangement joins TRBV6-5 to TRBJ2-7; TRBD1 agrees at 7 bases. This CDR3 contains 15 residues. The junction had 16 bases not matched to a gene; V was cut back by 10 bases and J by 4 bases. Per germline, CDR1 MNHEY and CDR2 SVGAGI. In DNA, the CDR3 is TGTGCCACCTATCGACGGGGACAGCTTGATTACGAGCAGTACTTC. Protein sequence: CATYRRGQLDYEQYF.

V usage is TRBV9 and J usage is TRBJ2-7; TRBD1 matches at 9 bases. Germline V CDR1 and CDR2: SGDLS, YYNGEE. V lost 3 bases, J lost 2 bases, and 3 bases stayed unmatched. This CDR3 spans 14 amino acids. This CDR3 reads CASSAGTGPYEQYF. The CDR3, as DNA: TGTGCCAGCAGCGCCGGGACAGGGCCCTACGAGCAGTACTTC.

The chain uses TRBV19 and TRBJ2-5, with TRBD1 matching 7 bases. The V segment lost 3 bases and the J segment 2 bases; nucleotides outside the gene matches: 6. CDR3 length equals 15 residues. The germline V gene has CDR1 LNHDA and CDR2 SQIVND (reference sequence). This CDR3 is CASSIQGVIQETQYF. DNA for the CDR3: TGTGCCAGTAGTATTCAGGGGGTCATACAAGAGACCCAGTACTTC.

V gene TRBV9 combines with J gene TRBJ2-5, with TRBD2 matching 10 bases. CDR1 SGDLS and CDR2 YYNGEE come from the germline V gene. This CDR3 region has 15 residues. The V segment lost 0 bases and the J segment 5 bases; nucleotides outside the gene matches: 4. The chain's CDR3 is CASSVGLAGRETQYF. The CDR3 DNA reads TGTGCCAGCAGCGTAGGACTAGCGGGCAGGGAGACCCAGTACTTC.

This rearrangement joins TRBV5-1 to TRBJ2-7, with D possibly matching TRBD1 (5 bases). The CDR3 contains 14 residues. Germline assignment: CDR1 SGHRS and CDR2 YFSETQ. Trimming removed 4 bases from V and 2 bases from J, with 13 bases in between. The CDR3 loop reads CASSPDSSTYEQYF. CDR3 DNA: TGCGCCAGCAGCCCCGACAGCTCCACCTACGAGCAGTACTTC.

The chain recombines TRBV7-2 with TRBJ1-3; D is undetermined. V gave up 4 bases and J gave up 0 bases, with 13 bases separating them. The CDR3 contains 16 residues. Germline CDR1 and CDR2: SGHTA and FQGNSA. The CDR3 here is CASSSAGWPSGNTIYF. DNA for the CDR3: TGTGCCAGCAGCTCCGCCGGGTGGCCCTCTGGAAACACCATATATTTT.

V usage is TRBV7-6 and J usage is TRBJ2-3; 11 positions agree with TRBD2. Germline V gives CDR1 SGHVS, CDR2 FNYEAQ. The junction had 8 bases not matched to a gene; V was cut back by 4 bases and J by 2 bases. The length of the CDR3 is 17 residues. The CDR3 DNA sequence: TGTGCCAGCAGCTACCGTAGCGGGGGGGCTGCCACAGATACGCAGTATTTT. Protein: CASSYRSGGAATDTQYF.

The CDR3: CASSRDISSEAFF. CDR3 DNA: TGCGCCAGCAGCCGGGACATTTCTTCTGAAGCTTTCTTT. The rearrangement links TRBV5-1 to TRBJ1-1; TRBD1 is a possible D gene (6 bases). V lost 4 bases and J 6 bases, leaving 13 bases between the germline ends. Germline CDR1 SGHRS, CDR2 YFSETQ. The CDR3 runs to 13 residues.

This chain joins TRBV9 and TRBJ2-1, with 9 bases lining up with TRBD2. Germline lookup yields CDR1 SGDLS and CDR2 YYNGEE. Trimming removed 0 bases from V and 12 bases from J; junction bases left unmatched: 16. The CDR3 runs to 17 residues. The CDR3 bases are TGTGCCAGCAGCGTAGAGGGGAGTGGGCGGGAGGGCCTTGTGCAGTTCTTC. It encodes CASSVEGSGREGLVQFF.

The CDR3 sequence: CASSSPTGDSNQPQHF. DNA for the CDR3: TGTGCCAGCAGCTCACCGACAGGGGATAGCAATCAGCCCCAGCATTTT. The chain is built from TRBV28 and TRBJ1-5, with TRBD1 matching over 8 bases. CDR3 length: 16 amino acids. V gave up 6 bases and J gave up 0 bases; unmatched junction bases: 7. Per the germline V gene, CDR1 is MDHEN and CDR2 is SYDVKM.